This TCR beta chain was sequenced in a study of T cell responses to AZD1222 COVID-19 vaccine. Libraries were prepared by immunoSEQ multiplex PCR; TCRdb keeps only in-frame clonotypes and omits some of them. Of approximately 140,000 clones detected, 91% appear once; the ten largest clones hold under 2%. This clonotype was obtained from an adult who received the AZD1222 COVID-19 vaccine. This material consisted of peripheral blood, taken 28 days after the second AZD1222 dose.

The CDR3 DNA is TGTGCCAGCAGTGAAGCGGGCAGGAGGGTAGGTCAGCCCCAGCATTTT. Amino acids: CASSEAGRRVGQPQHF. The chain has TRBV6-1 and TRBJ1-5; unclear D gene. The CDR3 is made up of 16 amino acids. V was trimmed by 0 bases and J by 6 bases, leaving 15 bases between them. In germline, CDR1 is MNHNS, CDR2 SASEGT.